The 4 T cell receptor beta chains below were found in one sample sequenced in a study of spatial heterogeneity in lung cancer. Time point denoted: sample taken at primary tumor resection. The sequenced material consisted of unsorted whole RNA from tumor, nontumor lung or frozen PBMC. TCRdb independently ran MiXCR on the 5' RACE reads; one entry per CDR3 protein. The data show some 85,000 distinct CDR3 sequences, approximately 20% seen once. The sequenced sample was PBMCs, obtained at surgery. Receptor source: a male donor with early-stage non-small cell lung cancer.

The gene calls are TRBV6-2 or TRBV6-3 and TRBJ2-7; 8 bases match TRBD1. The J segment lost 3 bases and the V segment lost 4 bases, leaving 8 bases of the junction unmatched. This CDR3 has 15 residues. Germline V lookup: CDR1 MNHEY, CDR2 SVGEGT. This chain's CDR3 is CASSLGQVVFYEQYF. The DNA of the CDR3 is TGTGCCAGCAGTTTGGGACAGGTGGTTTTCTACGAGCAGTACTTC.

The V gene is TRBV10-3, the J gene TRBJ1-5; unclear D gene. The CDR3 length is 13 residues. V shed 6 bases and J shed 2 bases, with 8 bases lying between them. Germline-derived CDR1 and CDR2 are ENHRY and SYGVKD. The CDR3 spells CAISEIGNQPQHF. The CDR3 nucleotides are TGTGCCATCAGCGAGATAGGCAATCAGCCCCAGCATTTT.

The chain is built from TRBV5-1 and TRBJ2-3; D gene unclear. Germline V gives CDR1 SGHRS, CDR2 YFSETQ. The CDR3 is made up of 16 amino acids. V shed 4 bases and J shed 0 bases, with 15 bases lying between them. The CDR3 region has the DNA TGCGCCAGCAGCCAGCTTGCCGGGTCCAGCACAGATACGCAGTATTTT. Protein: CASSQLAGSSTDTQYF.

This clonotype showed up just a few times. This chain joins TRBV12-5 and TRBJ2-1; TRBD2 matches at 9 bases. V gave up 6 bases and J gave up 5 bases; unmatched junction bases: 8. Germline CDR1 reads LGHNT; CDR2 reads FRNRAP. This CDR3 comprises 15 residues. The CDR3 coding sequence is TGTGCTAGTGGCCGCCAGCGGGGGGCCGACAATGAGCAGTTCTTC. Translated, it gives CASGRQRGADNEQFF.